This entry is about one T cell receptor beta chain. These data originate in a study of blood T cell repertoires in COVID-19. As for the study in general: Researchers got acute and convalescent COVID-19 samples from the United States, Italy and Spain. Sources were T cells, B-cell-depleted T cells, or PBMCs; the material itself was cDNA or gDNA.

The protocol was immunoSEQ multiplex PCR, while the TCRdb copy is restricted to in-frame clones and leaves out a portion. The sample holds some 55,000 clones, approximately 89% seen once. Germline V gene lookup returns CDR1 MNHEY and CDR2 SVGAGI. The CDR3 loop spans 14 amino acids. Trimming cost V 6 bases and J 4 bases, with 13 bases left between them. V is TRBV6-5 and J is TRBJ1-5, with D hard to call. The sequenced material came from peripheral blood. The receptor's source is a man aged 55 to 70 with acute or convalescent COVID-19. The CDR3 sequence: CASREGLLNQPQHF. The CDR3 coding sequence is TGTGCCAGCAGGGAGGGTCTCCTTAATCAGCCCCAGCATTTT.